The rows below give T cell receptor beta chains drawn from one sample of a study of CD8 T cells in ankylosing spondylitis. From the 5' RACE reads, TCRdb called clonotypes with MiXCR, one entry per CDR3 protein. The table includes about 160,000 distinct CDR3 sequences, approximately 9% detected once. Sequenced: blood, either unsorted or a sorted T cell fraction (not recorded which). The receptors originated from a female donor with ankylosing spondylitis or in good health (not recorded which). Each CDR3 is given with its conserved first and last residue. Fields, in order: D gene, V gene, J gene, clone size, CDR3 DNA, CDR3 protein. D genes are given only for firm matches. Clone size is shown for a subset of rows, as once, few, many or a class of expanded clone.

>TRBD2|TRBV20-1|TRBJ2-3|NA
TGCAGTGCTAGCCCTCCTGGGCTAGCGGAGCCCACAGATACGCAGTATTTT
CSASPPGLAEPTDTQYF
>NA|TRBV11-2|TRBJ1-1|NA
TGTGCCAGCAGCTTAGTGGGGAACACTCAAGCTTTCTTT
CASSLVGNTQAFF
>NA|TRBV11-3|TRBJ2-3|few
TGTGCCAGCAGCCCCATCGGGGGAGATACGCAGTATTTT
CASSPIGGDTQYF
>NA|TRBV3-1|TRBJ2-1|many
TGTGCCTCGCCTCGGGAGTTCTTC
CASPREFF
>TRBD2|TRBV12-3/TRBV12-4|TRBJ2-3|few
TGTGCCAGCGCTCAAGCTAGCGGGATAGATACGCAGTATTTT
CASAQASGIDTQYF
>NA|TRBV18|TRBJ2-3|many
TGTGCCAGCTCACCGGAGGACCACGATACGCAGTATTTT
CASSPEDHDTQYF
>NA|TRBV9|TRBJ1-5|few
TGTGCCAGCAGCGTAGGAGGGAACAATCAGCCCCAGCATTTT
CASSVGGNNQPQHF
>NA|TRBV7-9|TRBJ2-1|many
TGTGCCAGCAGTGAGGTTCGAAGAAATGAGCAGTTCTTC
CASSEVRRNEQFF
>TRBD2|TRBV12-3/TRBV12-4|TRBJ2-3|NA
TGTACCAGCAGTTTAGCGGGACTAGCGGGAGGGAAGACAGATACGCAGTATTTT
CTSSLAGLAGGKTDTQYF
>NA|TRBV12-3/TRBV12-4|TRBJ2-7|many
TGTGCCAGCAGTTTAGCGGGACCCCCCTACGAGCAGTACTTC
CASSLAGPPYEQYF
>TRBD2|TRBV5-5|TRBJ2-1|few
TGTGCCAGCAGCTTCGAAGCGGGAGTGACGTATAACAATGAGCAGTTCTTC
CASSFEAGVTYNNEQFF
>NA|TRBV9|TRBJ2-7|NA
TGTGCCAGCAGCTCGGGACACAGCTACGAGCAGTACTTC
CASSSGHSYEQYF
>NA|TRBV7-6|TRBJ2-5|few
TGTGCCAGCAGCTCCCGGAGTACTCAAGAGACCCAGTACTTC
CASSSRSTQETQYF
>TRBD2|TRBV5-1|TRBJ2-7|NA
TGCGCCAGCAGCTTAGGACTAGCGGGATTCTACGAGCAGTACTTC
CASSLGLAGFYEQYF
>TRBD1|TRBV9|TRBJ2-7|few
TGTGCCAGCAGCGCAGGGGGCAGCGAGCAGTACTTC
CASSAGGSEQYF
>TRBD1|TRBV14|TRBJ2-7|NA
TGTGCCAGCAGCCGGACAGGGACCCTTAACTACGAGCAGTACTTC
CASSRTGTLNYEQYF
>NA|TRBV6-2/TRBV6-3|TRBJ1-4|few
TGTGCCAGCAGTTACGCGGGGAGAGGTGAAAAACTGTTTTTT
CASSYAGRGEKLFF